This TCR beta chain was recorded in a study of cytomegalovirus exposure and HLA in healthy donors. Measured with immunoSEQ multiplex PCR; TCRdb has only the in-frame clones, and not every one. The table shows 260,000 or so clones, with 90% occurring only once. The donors were part of the validation cohort of 120 subjects. That cohort was separate from the first cohort, which comprised under 750 subjects. This clone was detected a few times. Germline assignment: CDR1 SGHAT and CDR2 FQNNGV. The CDR3 is made up of 12 amino acids. The germline V and J ends were trimmed by 6 bases and 6 bases, with 10 bases remaining between them.

The chain combines TRBV11-2 with TRBJ2-3; D is uncertain. This clonotype was obtained from a woman aged 25 to 39 in good health and CMV-seronegative. The sequenced sample consisted of PBMCs. CDR3 in amino acids: CASRHHGDTQYF. The CDR3 bases are TGTGCCAGCAGGCACCACGGGGATACGCAGTATTTT. Drawing the rest from reference TRBV11-2 and TRBJ2-3, the complete variable domain is EAGVAQSPRYKIIEKRQSVAFWCNPISGHATLYWYQQILGQGPKLLIQFQNNGVVDDSQLPKDRFSAERLKGVDSTLKIQPAKLEDSAVYLCASRHHGDTQYFGPGTRLTVL.